The clone carrying this T cell receptor (beta chain) was seen once. What it binds is unknown. One end of the junction does not line up with germline, which may come from a read error. PCR primers comprised 60 Vbeta and 13 Jbeta primers. The authors' processing: Approximately 12 million of the approximately 80 million unique TCR beta chains counted in a later analysis were shared. TCRdb keeps only in-frame clones here, not all; method: immunoSEQ multiplex PCR. V and J calls and clone size are those listed in that table; D and trimming were worked out from the DNA. Of more than 140,000 clones in the sample, 82% are singletons; the top ten hold 4.5% to 6%. The CDR3 has 15 amino acids. The germline CDR1 and CDR2 sequences are SEHNR and FQNEAQ (reference sequence). This sample is part of a study of cytomegalovirus exposure and HLA in healthy donors. Study at large: About 85 million unique TCRs from HLA-typed donors were held in an early release of data.

Findings and limits, study-wide: Accounts indicate the classifier identified cytomegalovirus status with strong specificity and sensitivity.

This TCR was recovered from a young man in good health and CMV-seropositive. The rearrangement uses TRBV7-9 and TRBJ2-2; 11 bases line up with TRBD2. Input material: PBMCs. The CDR3 reads CASSLAGGNTGELFF. As DNA, the CDR3 is TGTGCCAGCAGCCTAGCGGGGGGAAATACCGGGGAGCTGTTTTTT.